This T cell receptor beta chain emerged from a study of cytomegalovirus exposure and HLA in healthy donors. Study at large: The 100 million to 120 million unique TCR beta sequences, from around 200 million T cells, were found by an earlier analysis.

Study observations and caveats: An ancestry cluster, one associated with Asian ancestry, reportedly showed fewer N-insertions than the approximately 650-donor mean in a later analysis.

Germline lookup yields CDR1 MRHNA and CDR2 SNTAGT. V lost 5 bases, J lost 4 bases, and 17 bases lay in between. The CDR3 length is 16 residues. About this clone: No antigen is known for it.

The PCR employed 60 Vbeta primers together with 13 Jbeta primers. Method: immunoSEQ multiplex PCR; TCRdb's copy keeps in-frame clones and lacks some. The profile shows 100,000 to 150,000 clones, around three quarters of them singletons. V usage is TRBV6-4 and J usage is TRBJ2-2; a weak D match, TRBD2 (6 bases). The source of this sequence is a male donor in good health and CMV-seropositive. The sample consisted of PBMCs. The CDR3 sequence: CASSTGSGAITGELFF. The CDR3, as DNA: TGTGCCAGCAGTACCGGGAGTGGGGCTATCACCGGGGAGCTGTTTTTT.